A few counts support the clone carrying this T cell receptor beta chain. Its matching antigen is unknown. The junction departs from the called germline gene at one end, perhaps through a read error. The data stem from a study of T cells in Graves' hyperthyroidism and ophthalmopathy. Study background: Peripheral blood draws took place at initial diagnosis, ahead of any treatment. Study outcomes and limitations: In the analysis, a 13 V-J model separated ophthalmopathy from stable hyperthyroidism.

It was RNA transcripts that yielded the amplified TCR beta CDR3 regions. Primed by the HTBI set, a first-round RT-PCR was run on the TCR CDR3. TCRdb called the multiplex PCR reads again in MiXCR, with one record for every CDR3 protein. The sample records under 300,000 distinct CDR3 sequences, over 20% being singletons. Germline V gene data show CDR1 as KGHSH and CDR2 as LQKENI. The length of the CDR3 is 15 residues. Based on clinical symptoms, serum thyroxine and TRAb, thyroid ultrasound and orbital computed tomography, diagnoses were reached. Isolation of PBMCs was performed on 8.5 to 10 ml fresh peripheral blood.

The V call is TRBV18, the J call TRBJ2-3; D might be TRBD2 (6 bases). This receptor was taken from a man aged 30 to 39 with Graves' ophthalmopathy. Sequenced input: blood. This chain's CDR3 is CASPPPNGRGDTQYF. For the CDR3, the DNA is TGTGCCAGCCCACCACCAAACGGGAGAGGAGATACGCAGTATTTT.